Below are 18 T cell receptor beta chains sequenced from a single sample in a study of vaccination effects on CD4 cells after COVID-19. Their specific antigens are unknown. Antigen-specific CD4+ T cells were expanded (with viral peptide pools) by the ViraFEST assay ahead of sequencing. The culture ran for nine to ten days, and then CD4+ T cells were isolated. Vaccinated recipients, who were negative for nucleocapsid antibodies, had no history of SARS-CoV-2 infection. The protocol was immunoSEQ multiplex PCR, while the TCRdb copy is restricted to in-frame clones and leaves out a portion. The data contain fewer than 25,000 clones, approximately 71% of them singletons. The sample consisted of CD4+ T cells from PBMCs cultured with HCoV-OC43 spike peptides, taken before COVID-19 vaccination. Stated subset: HCoV-OC43 spike overlapping peptide pool stimulation. The receptors were gathered from a human donor who received a COVID-19 vaccine.

The chain recombines TRBV5-1 with TRBJ1-4; 10 bases line up with TRBD1. The V segment lost 4 bases and the J segment 5 bases; nucleotides outside the gene matches: 5. The germline CDR1 and CDR2 sequences are SGHRS and YFSETQ. This CDR3 is 15 amino acids long. CDR3 loop: CASSQAGQGNEKLFF. For the CDR3, the DNA is TGCGCCAGCAGCCAGGCGGGACAGGGGAATGAAAAACTGTTTTTT.

J is TRBJ1-5 and V is TRBV16, with a possible D match to TRBD1 (6 bases). Per germline, CDR1 KGHSY and CDR2 FQNENV. The length of the CDR3 is 16 residues. V was clipped by 3 bases and J by 9 bases, with 21 bases between them. The CDR3 DNA is TGTGCCAGCAGCCATACAGGGACCGATGCCGCGCCGCCCCAGCATTTT. It encodes CASSHTGTDAAPPQHF.

This chain links TRBV20-1 with TRBJ2-1, with 12 bases aligning to TRBD2. The CDR3 contains 18 residues. J gave up 0 bases and V 3 bases, and 9 bases lay outside the gene matches. Germline values: CDR1 DFQATT, CDR2 SNEGSKA (reference sequence). CDR3 sequence reads: CSASSSGRAQSSYNEQFF. The CDR3 DNA reads TGCAGTGCTAGTTCTAGCGGGAGGGCTCAAAGCTCCTACAATGAGCAGTTCTTC.

This chain links TRBV19 with TRBJ2-3; the match to TRBD2 covers 13 bases. This CDR3 spans 19 amino acids. J gave up 0 bases and V 3 bases, and 9 bases lay outside the gene matches. Germline CDR1 reads LNHDA; CDR2 reads SQIVND (reference sequence). The CDR3 is CASSILGLAGTPSTDTQYF. The CDR3 DNA reads TGTGCCAGTAGTATCCTGGGACTAGCGGGGACCCCTAGCACAGATACGCAGTATTTT.

The chain has TRBV19 and TRBJ1-5; D may be TRBD1 (5 bases). Trimming took 7 bases from V and 7 from J, leaving 14 bases between them. This CDR3 has 13 residues. The V gene's germline CDR1 is LNHDA and CDR2 SQIVND (reference sequence). The CDR3 region is CASTRESGQPQHF. The CDR3 DNA reads as TGTGCCAGTACCAGGGAAAGTGGACAGCCCCAGCATTTT. Looking up the rest from reference TRBV19 and TRBJ1-5 gives the full variable domain: DGGITQSPKYLFRKEGQNVTLSCEQNLNHDAMYWYRQDPGQGLRLIYYSQIVNDFQKGDIAEGYSVSREKKESFPLTVTSAQKNPTAFYLCASTRESGQPQHFGDGTRLSIL.

The chain combines TRBV18 with TRBJ1-6; D ambiguous. Trimming removed 5 bases at V and 0 bases at J, with 11 bases between. The V gene's germline CDR1 is KGHSH and CDR2 LQKENI. The CDR3 loop spans 16 amino acids. CDR3: CASSRTVSSYNSPLHF. DNA for the CDR3: TGTGCCAGCTCAAGGACGGTTAGCTCCTATAATTCACCCCTCCACTTT. The whole variable domain, remainder taken from reference TRBV18 and TRBJ1-6, is NAGVMQNPRHLVRRRGQEARLRCSPMKGHSHVYWYRQLPEEGLKFMVYLQKENIIDESGMPKERFSAEFPKEGPSILRIQQVVRGDSAAYFCASSRTVSSYNSPLHFGNGTRLTVT.

The chain couples TRBV12-5 to TRBJ2-7, with D perhaps assigned TRBD1 or TRBD2 (5 bases each). Between the trimmed V and J ends, which lost 6 bases and 3 bases, there was a span of 24 bases. The CDR3 is made up of 17 amino acids. Germline loops: CDR1 LGHNT, CDR2 FRNRAP. This chain's CDR3 is CASGYSTTGTAFYEQYF. In nucleotides, the CDR3 is TGTGCTAGTGGGTACTCTACCACCGGGACGGCCTTCTACGAGCAGTACTTC.

This clone was seen once. This chain uses TRBV7-9 with TRBJ1-1, with a weak D call TRBD1 (6 bases). Looked up from germline, CDR1 is SEHNR and CDR2 is FQNEAQ (reference sequence). The CDR3 contains 15 residues. V dropped 3 bases and J dropped 7 bases, with 18 bases sitting between them. The CDR3 nucleotides read TGTGCCAGCAGCTTTAGATTAACGACACAGGGTGAAGCTTTCTTT. It encodes CASSFRLTTQGEAFF.

V usage is TRBV9 and J usage is TRBJ1-4, with no clear D. V gave up 0 bases and J gave up 8 bases, with 11 bases separating them. The CDR3 totals 14 residues. Germline V gives CDR1 SGDLS, CDR2 YYNGEE. CDR3 residues: CASSVAQRREKLFF. Written as DNA, the CDR3 is TGTGCCAGCAGCGTAGCCCAACGGAGGGAAAAACTGTTTTTT.

The V and J genes are TRBV19 and TRBJ2-7; D could derive from TRBD1 or TRBD2 (5 bases each). Germline assignment: CDR1 LNHDA and CDR2 SQIVND (reference sequence). The CDR3 has 14 amino acids. The germline V and J ends were trimmed by 4 bases and 5 bases, with 15 bases remaining between them. The CDR3 DNA reads as TGTGCCAGTAGTACAGGCAGGGAGTACGACGAGCAGTACTTC. Protein sequence: CASSTGREYDEQYF.

CDR3 sequence: CASSRSGGLEMRTQYF. In DNA, the CDR3 is TGTGCCAGTAGTCGGAGCGGGGGGCTAGAAATGCGTACCCAGTACTTC. The chain couples TRBV19 to TRBJ2-5; 9 positions agree with TRBD2. V lost 5 bases, J lost 8 bases, and 15 bases stayed unmatched. The CDR3 spans 16 residues. CDR1 and CDR2 from the germline V gene are LNHDA and SQIVND (reference sequence).

The chain combines TRBV5-6 with TRBJ2-1, with 11 bases matching TRBD2. Germline V gene data show CDR1 as SGHDT and CDR2 as YYEEEE. CDR3 length equals 13 residues. Trimming took 1 base from V and 10 from J; bases not matched to a gene: 1. Here the CDR3 DNA reads TGTGCCAGCAGCTTGACTAGCGGGAGAGAGCAGTTCTTC. Its protein product is CASSLTSGREQFF.

V usage is TRBV6-2 or TRBV6-3 and J usage is TRBJ1-1; D not certain. Germline values: CDR1 MNHEY, CDR2 SVGEGT. V lost 4 bases to trimming and J lost 3 bases, with 9 bases between them. CDR3 length equals 13 residues. CDR3 coding DNA: TGTGCCAGCAGTTGGTCAGCCTACACTGAAGCTTTCTTT. Translated: CASSWSAYTEAFF.

The chain recombines TRBV7-9 with TRBJ1-1; no firm D call. V gave up 5 bases and J gave up 0 bases, with 16 bases separating them. This CDR3 has 16 residues. Germline V gene lookup returns CDR1 SEHNR and CDR2 FQNEAQ (reference sequence). Written as DNA, the CDR3 is TGTGCCAGCAGCCCCGCCCAATTCGCGGTGAACACTGAAGCTTTCTTT. Its translation is CASSPAQFAVNTEAFF.

This clone was found once. The chain links TRBV2 to TRBJ1-3; TRBD1 matches at 12 bases. Germline V gene sequence: CDR1 SNHLY, CDR2 FYNNEI. The CDR3 length is 17 residues. V gave up 7 bases and J gave up 0 bases; unmatched junction bases: 7. The CDR3 region is CASIPGQGANSGNTIYF. The CDR3 DNA reads as TGTGCCAGCATTCCGGGACAGGGGGCCAACTCTGGAAACACCATATATTTT.

This clone has more than one count but fewer than ten. The rearrangement links TRBV6-2 or TRBV6-3 to TRBJ2-7, with 10 bases aligning to TRBD2. Germline loops: CDR1 MNHEY, CDR2 SVGEGT. V dropped 5 bases and J dropped 2; count of bases not matched to a gene: 6. The CDR3 loop spans 15 amino acids. CDR3 DNA: TGTGCCAGCAGTGACTGGACTAGCGGTACCTACGAGCAGTACTTC. Translating it yields CASSDWTSGTYEQYF.

The CDR3 DNA reads TGTGCCACCAGTGATGAGACTAGCGGGGGAGATACGCAGTATTTT. It translates to CATSDETSGGDTQYF. This chain uses TRBV24-1 with TRBJ2-3, with TRBD2 matching over 12 bases. Germline V gene data show CDR1 as KGHDR and CDR2 as SFDVKD. The J segment lost 5 bases and the V segment lost 3 bases, leaving 2 bases of the junction unmatched. The CDR3 contains 15 residues.

This clone counts as medium-sized (0.01 to 0.1%). J is TRBJ2-7 and V is TRBV7-2; D is possibly TRBD2 (5 bases). The V gene's germline CDR1 is SGHTA and CDR2 FQGNSA. The CDR3 length is 16 residues. V shed 6 bases and J shed 3 bases, with 21 bases lying between them. CDR3 in amino acids: CASSLPTSSLYYEQYF. CDR3 in DNA: TGTGCCAGCAGTCTTCCTACTAGTTCCCTTTACTACGAGCAGTACTTC.